The clone carrying this T cell receptor (beta chain) was detected only a few times. Its target is unknown. The CDR3 has 15 amino acids. The germline V gene has CDR1 SEHNR and CDR2 FQNEAQ (reference sequence). Trimming took off 6 bases at V and 0 bases at J, with 14 bases between the two ends. Sample-barcoded 5' priming and a J-beta primer mix drove a second PCR of roughly 7 to 11 cycles. TCRdb used MiXCR to reprocess the 5' RACE reads, holding one entry per CDR3 protein. This sample yields over a million distinct CDR3 sequences, of which roughly 45% are seen a single time; approximately 17% belongs to the top ten. The entry originates in a study of blood T cells in healthy people across ages. Findings of the study overall: Those diversity estimates obtained from one million T cells were thought to be underestimates. TCR beta diversity per million T cells fell roughly linearly with age.

This sequence originates from an older woman in good health. The chain has TRBV7-9 and TRBJ1-2; no definite D call. The sample taken for sequencing was blood. CDR3 bases: TGTGCCAGCAGTCGCGTTTCGAGTCCTAACTATGGCTACACCTTC. This translates into CASSRVSSPNYGYTF. Drawing the rest from reference TRBV7-9 and TRBJ1-2, the complete variable domain is DTGVSQNPRHKITKRGQNVTFRCDPISEHNRLYWYRQTLGQGPEFLTYFQNEAQLEKSRLLSDRFSAERPKGSFSTLEIQRTEQGDSAMYLCASSRVSSPNYGYTFGSGTRLTVV.